This TCR beta chain was captured in a study of molecular identifiers for immune sequencing clone quantification. Trimming took 1 base from V and 5 from J, leaving 12 bases between them. CDR1 is SEHNR, CDR2 FQNEAQ, per germline (reference sequence). CDR3 length: 16 residues. This clonotype turned up a few times. TCRdb reanalysed the PCR reads using MiXCR and keeps one entry per CDR3 protein. The sample has about 510,000 distinct CDR3 sequences, 25% seen once; the top ten hold over 0.6%. The receptor comes from a human donor in good health. Some libraries in this study had Jurkat cell RNA spiked in. V usage is TRBV7-9 and J usage is TRBJ1-6, with D tentatively TRBD1 (6 bases). Sequenced sample: naive CD8+ T cells from blood, with Jurkat cell RNA spiked in. Subset: FACS-sorted CD8+CD4-CCR7+CD45RA+ naive T cells. The CDR3 protein is CASSLGGGLDNSPLHF. In DNA, the CDR3 is TGTGCCAGCAGCTTAGGTGGGGGCCTAGATAATTCACCCCTCCACTTT.